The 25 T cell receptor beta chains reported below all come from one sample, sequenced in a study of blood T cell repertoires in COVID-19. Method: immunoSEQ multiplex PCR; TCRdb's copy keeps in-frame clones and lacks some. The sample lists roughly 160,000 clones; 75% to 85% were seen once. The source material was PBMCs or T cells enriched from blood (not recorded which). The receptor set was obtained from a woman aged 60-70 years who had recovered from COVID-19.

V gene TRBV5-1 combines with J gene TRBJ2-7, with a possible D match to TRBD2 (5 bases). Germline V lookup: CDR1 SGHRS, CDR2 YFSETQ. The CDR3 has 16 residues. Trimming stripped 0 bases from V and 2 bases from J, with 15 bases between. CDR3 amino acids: CASSLAPGTITYEQYF. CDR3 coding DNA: TGCGCCAGCAGCTTGGCGCCGGGAACAATTACCTACGAGCAGTACTTC.

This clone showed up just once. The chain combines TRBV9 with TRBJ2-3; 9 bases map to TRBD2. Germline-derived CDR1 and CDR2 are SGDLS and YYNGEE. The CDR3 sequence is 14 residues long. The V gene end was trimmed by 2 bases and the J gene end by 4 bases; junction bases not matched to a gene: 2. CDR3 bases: TGTGCCAGCAGCGTCGGGACTAGCCCAGATACGCAGTATTTT. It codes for CASSVGTSPDTQYF.

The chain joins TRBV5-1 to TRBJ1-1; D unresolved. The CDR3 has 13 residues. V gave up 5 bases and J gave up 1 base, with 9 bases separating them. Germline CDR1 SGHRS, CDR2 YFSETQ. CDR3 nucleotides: TGCGCCAGCAGAACGGGTTGGAACACTGAAGCTTTCTTT. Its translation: CASRTGWNTEAFF.

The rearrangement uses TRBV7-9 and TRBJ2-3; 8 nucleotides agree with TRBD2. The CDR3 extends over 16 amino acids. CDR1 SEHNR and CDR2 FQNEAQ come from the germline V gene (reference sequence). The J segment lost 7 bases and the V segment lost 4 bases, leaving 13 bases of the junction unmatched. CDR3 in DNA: TGTGCCAGCAGCTCTGCAAGCGGGGGCCCGCTCAATACGCAGTATTTT. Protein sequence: CASSSASGGPLNTQYF.

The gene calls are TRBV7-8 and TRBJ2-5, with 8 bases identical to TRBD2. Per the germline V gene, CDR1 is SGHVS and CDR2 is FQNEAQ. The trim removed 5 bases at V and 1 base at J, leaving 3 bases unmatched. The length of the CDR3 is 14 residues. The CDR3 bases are TGTGCCAGCAGCACCAGCGGGGGCCAAGAGACCCAGTACTTC. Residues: CASSTSGGQETQYF.

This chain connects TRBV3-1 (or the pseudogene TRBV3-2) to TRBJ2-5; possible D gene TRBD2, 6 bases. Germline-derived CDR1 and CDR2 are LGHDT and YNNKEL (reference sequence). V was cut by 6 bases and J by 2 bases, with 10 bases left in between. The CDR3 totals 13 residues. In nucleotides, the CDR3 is TGTGCCAGCAGGGGGACTCTACAAGAGACCCAGTACTTC. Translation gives CASRGTLQETQYF.

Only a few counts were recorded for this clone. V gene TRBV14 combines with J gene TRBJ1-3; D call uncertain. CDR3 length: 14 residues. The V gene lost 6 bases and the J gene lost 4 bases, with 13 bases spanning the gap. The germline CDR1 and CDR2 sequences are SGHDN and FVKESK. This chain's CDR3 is CASSATRQGNTIYF. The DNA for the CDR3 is TGTGCCAGCAGTGCCACCAGACAAGGAAACACCATATATTTT.

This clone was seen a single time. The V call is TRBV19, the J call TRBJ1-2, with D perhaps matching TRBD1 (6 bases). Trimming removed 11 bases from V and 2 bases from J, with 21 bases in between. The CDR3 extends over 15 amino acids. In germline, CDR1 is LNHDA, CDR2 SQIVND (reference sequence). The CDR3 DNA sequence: TGTGCCTCAAACCCACCAGGGGTTACCAACTATGGCTACACCTTC. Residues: CASNPPGVTNYGYTF.

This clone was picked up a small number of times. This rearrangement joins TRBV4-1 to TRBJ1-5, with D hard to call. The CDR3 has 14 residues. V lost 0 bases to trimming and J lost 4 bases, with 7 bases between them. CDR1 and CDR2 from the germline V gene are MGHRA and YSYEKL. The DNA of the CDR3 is TGCGCCAGCAGCCAAGATAGAAGTAATCAGCCCCAGCATTTT. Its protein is CASSQDRSNQPQHF.

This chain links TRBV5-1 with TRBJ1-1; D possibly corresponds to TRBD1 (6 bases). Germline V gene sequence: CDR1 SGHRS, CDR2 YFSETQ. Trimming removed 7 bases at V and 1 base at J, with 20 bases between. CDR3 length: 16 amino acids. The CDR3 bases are TGCGCCAGCTACGAACGGATTGACAGGCCGAACACTGAAGCTTTCTTT. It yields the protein CASYERIDRPNTEAFF.

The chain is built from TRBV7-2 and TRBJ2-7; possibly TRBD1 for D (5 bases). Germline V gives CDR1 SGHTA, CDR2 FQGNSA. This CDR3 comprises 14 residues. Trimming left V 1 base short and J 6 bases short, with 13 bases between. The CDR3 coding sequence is TGTGCCAGCAGCTTAGGGGGCGTTTCGGGCGAGCAGTACTTC. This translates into CASSLGGVSGEQYF.

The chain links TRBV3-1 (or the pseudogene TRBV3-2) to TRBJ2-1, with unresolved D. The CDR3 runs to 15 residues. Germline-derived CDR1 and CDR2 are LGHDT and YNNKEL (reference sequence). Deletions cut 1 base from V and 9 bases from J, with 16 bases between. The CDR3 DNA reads TGTGCCAGCAGCCAAGGAAGTTACGGCGAGGCTGAGCAGTTCTTC. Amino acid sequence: CASSQGSYGEAEQFF.

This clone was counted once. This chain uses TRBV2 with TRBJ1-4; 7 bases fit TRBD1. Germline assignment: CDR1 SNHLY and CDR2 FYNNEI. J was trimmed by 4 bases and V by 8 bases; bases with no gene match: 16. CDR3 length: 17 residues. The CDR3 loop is CASVRDSPTRGNEKLFF. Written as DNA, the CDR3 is TGTGCCAGCGTGAGGGACAGCCCTACCAGGGGTAATGAAAAACTGTTTTTT.

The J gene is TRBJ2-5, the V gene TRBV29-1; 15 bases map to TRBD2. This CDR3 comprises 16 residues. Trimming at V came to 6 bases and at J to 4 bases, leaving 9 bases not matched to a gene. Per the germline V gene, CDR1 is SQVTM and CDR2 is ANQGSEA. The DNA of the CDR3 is TGCAGCGTCTCTCTCGGGACTAGCGGGGGGCGAGAGACCCAGTACTTC. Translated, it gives CSVSLGTSGGRETQYF.

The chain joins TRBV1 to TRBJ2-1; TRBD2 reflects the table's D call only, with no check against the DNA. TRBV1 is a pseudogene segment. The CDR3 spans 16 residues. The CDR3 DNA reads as TGCACCAGCAGCGCCGGACTAGCGGGGATTCACAATGAGCAGTTCTTC. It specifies CTSSAGLAGIHNEQFF.

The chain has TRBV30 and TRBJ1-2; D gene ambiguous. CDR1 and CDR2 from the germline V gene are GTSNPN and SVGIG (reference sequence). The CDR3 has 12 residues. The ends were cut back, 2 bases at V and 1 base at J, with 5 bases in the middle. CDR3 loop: CAWSLLNYGYTF. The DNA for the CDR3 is TGTGCCTGGAGTTTACTTAACTATGGCTACACCTTC.

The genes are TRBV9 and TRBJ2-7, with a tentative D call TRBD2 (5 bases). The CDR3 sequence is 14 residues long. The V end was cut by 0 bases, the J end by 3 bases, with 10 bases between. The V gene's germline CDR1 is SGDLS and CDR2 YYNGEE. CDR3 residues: CASSVEAAGYEQYF. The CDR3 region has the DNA TGTGCCAGCAGCGTAGAGGCCGCGGGCTACGAGCAGTACTTC.

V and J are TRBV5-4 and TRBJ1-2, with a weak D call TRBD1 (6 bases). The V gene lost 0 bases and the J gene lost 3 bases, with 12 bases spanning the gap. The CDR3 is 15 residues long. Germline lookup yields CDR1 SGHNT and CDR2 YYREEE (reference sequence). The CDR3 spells CASSLERGADYGYTF. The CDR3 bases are TGTGCCAGCAGCTTGGAGCGGGGGGCCGACTATGGCTACACCTTC.

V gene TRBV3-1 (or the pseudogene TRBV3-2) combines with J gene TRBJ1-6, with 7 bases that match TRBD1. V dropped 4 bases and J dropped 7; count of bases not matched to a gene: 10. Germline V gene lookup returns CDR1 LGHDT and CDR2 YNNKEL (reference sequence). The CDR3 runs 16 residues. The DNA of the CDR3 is TGTGCCAGCAGCCCTCTCCGGGCAGGGGGGAATTCACCCCTCCACTTT. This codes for CASSPLRAGGNSPLHF.

The CDR3 DNA follows: TGTGCCTGGAGTGTTTCCGGGGGGCGTACCACTGAAGCTTTCTTT. It codes for CAWSVSGGRTTEAFF. The rearrangement links TRBV30 to TRBJ1-1; D perhaps matches TRBD1 (6 bases). Germline V gene data show CDR1 as GTSNPN and CDR2 as SVGIG (reference sequence). Deletions cut 0 bases from V and 4 bases from J, with 15 bases between. The CDR3 loop spans 15 amino acids. Full variable domain (remainder filled in from reference TRBV30 and TRBJ1-1): SQTIHQWPATLVQPVGSPLSLECTVEGTSNPNLYWYRQAAGRGLQLLFYSVGIGQISSEVPQNLSASRPQDRQFILSSKKLLLSDSGFYLCAWSVSGGRTTEAFFGQGTRLTVV.

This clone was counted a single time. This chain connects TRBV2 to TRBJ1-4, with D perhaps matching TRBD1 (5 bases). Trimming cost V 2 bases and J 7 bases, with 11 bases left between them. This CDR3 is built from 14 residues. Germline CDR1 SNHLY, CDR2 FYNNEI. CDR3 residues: CASSERTGGEKLFF. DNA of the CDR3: TGTGCCAGCAGTGAACGTACAGGCGGTGAAAAACTGTTTTTT. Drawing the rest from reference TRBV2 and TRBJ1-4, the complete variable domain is EPEVTQTPSHQVTQMGQEVILRCVPISNHLYFYWYRQILGQKVEFLVSFYNNEISEKSEIFDDQFSVERPDGSNFTLKIRSTKLEDSAMYFCASSERTGGEKLFFGSGTQLSVL.

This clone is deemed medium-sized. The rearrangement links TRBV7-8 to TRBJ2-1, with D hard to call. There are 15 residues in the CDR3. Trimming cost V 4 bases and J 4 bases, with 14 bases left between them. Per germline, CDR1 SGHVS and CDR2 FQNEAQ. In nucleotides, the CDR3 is TGTGCCAGCAGCTCGATAAAGAGTCCTTACAATGAGCAGTTCTTC. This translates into CASSSIKSPYNEQFF.

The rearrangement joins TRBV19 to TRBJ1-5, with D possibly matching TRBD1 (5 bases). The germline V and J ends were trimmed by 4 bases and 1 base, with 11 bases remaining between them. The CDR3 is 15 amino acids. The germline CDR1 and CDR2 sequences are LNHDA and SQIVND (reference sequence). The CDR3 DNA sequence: TGTGCCAGTAGTAAGGGGCAATTGAGCAATCAGCCCCAGCATTTT. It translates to CASSKGQLSNQPQHF.

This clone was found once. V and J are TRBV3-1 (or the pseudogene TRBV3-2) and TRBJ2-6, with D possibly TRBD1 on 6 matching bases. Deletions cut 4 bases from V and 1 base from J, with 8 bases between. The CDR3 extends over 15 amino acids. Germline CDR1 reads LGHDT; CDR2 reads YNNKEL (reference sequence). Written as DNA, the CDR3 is TGTGCCAGCAGCCTCGGACAGTCTGGGGCCAACGTCCTGACTTTC. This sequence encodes CASSLGQSGANVLTF.

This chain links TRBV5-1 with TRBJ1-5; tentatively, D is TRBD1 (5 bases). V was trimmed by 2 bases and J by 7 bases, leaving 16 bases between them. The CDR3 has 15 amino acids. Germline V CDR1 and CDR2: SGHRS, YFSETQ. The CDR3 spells CASSLAGEGGQPQHF. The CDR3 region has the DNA TGCGCCAGCAGCTTAGCGGGGGAAGGAGGCCAGCCCCAGCATTTT. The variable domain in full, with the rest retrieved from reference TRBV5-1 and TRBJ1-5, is KAGVTQTPRYLIKTRGQQVTLSCSPISGHRSVSWYQQTPGQGLQFLFEYFSETQRNKGNFPGRFSGRQFSNSRSEMNVSTLELGDSALYLCASSLAGEGGQPQHFGDGTRLSIL.